This T cell receptor beta chain came from a study of T cell changes during pregnancy in multiple sclerosis. Sequenced by immunoSEQ multiplex PCR; TCRdb stores in-frame clones only, minus some. Of about 64,000 clones listed, roughly 91% were seen once; the top ten hold 6% to 7.5%. The CDR3 is 15 residues long. V was clipped by 5 bases and J by 6 bases, with 20 bases between them. The germline CDR1 and CDR2 sequences are LNHNV and YYDKDF (reference sequence). The sample consisted of peripheral blood, taken in the third trimester of pregnancy. This TCR was sampled from a female donor in good health, enrolled as a control in a pregnancy study. J is TRBJ2-7 and V is TRBV15; D remains ambiguous. CDR3 residues: CATSVLPDTGLEQYF. CDR3 DNA: TGTGCCACCAGCGTACTCCCAGACACCGGCCTCGAGCAGTACTTC. The variable domain in full, with the rest retrieved from reference TRBV15 and TRBJ2-7, is DAMVIQNPRYQVTQFGKPVTLSCSQTLNHNVMYWYQQKSSQAPKLLFHYYDKDFNNEADTPDNFQSRRPNTSFCFLDIRSPGLGDTAMYLCATSVLPDTGLEQYFGPGTRLTVT.